A single sample is the source of the 2 T cell receptor beta chains below, sequenced in a study of T-cell memory formation after mild COVID-19. TCRdb ran MiXCR on the 5' RACE reads and lists one entry per CDR3 protein. The data show about 560,000 distinct CDR3 sequences, with less than 25% seen just once and around 8.4% held by the top ten. Specimen: PBMCs or a T cell subset sorted from them (not recorded which). These receptors came from an adult woman who had mild COVID-19 (a few samples of this study predate the infection). Cell type and time point are not known.

This chain uses TRBV3-1 with TRBJ1-5, with D unresolved. This CDR3 spans 13 amino acids. Trimming left V 1 base short and J 6 bases short, with 7 bases between. CDR1 and CDR2 from the germline V gene are LGHDT and YNNKEL (reference sequence). The CDR3 nucleotides read TGTGCCAGCAGCCAAGGTGGTCGTCAGCCCCAGCATTTT. It specifies CASSQGGRQPQHF. Together with reference TRBV3-1 and TRBJ1-5, the CDR3 gives the full variable domain: DTAVSQTPKYLVTQMGNDKSIKCEQNLGHDTMYWYKQDSKKFLKIMFSYNNKELIINETVPNRFSPKSPDKAHLNLHINSLELGDSAVYFCASSQGGRQPQHFGDGTRLSIL.

A few counts support this clonotype. The chain recombines TRBV5-1 with TRBJ1-1; 8 bases are a match to TRBD1. The CDR3 length is 14 residues. With 3 bases clipped from V and 7 bases from J, the junction kept 8 bases outside the gene matches. Germline assignment: CDR1 SGHRS and CDR2 YFSETQ. The CDR3 DNA follows: TGCGCCAGCAGCTCCCTGCCAGGGGGCAATGAAGCTTTCTTT. This gives the protein CASSSLPGGNEAFF.